The 5 T cell receptor beta chains listed next were all sequenced from one sample in a study of shared clonotypes between healthy human individuals. Clones were read by immunoSEQ multiplex PCR, and TCRdb kept only the in-frame ones, dropping some. Of under 1,100,000 clones in the sample, about 74% were seen once. Source material: memory CD4+ T cells sorted from blood. The sample's subset: CD45RA-negative fraction. The receptors originated from a man between 18 and 29 years old in good health.

Notes on this clone: At the DNA level, this CDR3 is encoded by other sequences in the same sample as well. This chain joins TRBV7-9 and TRBJ2-7; D uncertain. Germline V gene lookup returns CDR1 SEHNR and CDR2 FQNEAQ (reference sequence). The CDR3 extends over 14 amino acids. Trimming took 2 bases from V and 4 from J, leaving 12 bases between them. This CDR3 reads CASSLSAPPYEQYF. CDR3 DNA: TGTGCCAGCAGCTTATCCGCGCCCCCTTACGAGCAGTACTTC.

This clone was recorded only once. The DNA of the CDR3 is TGTGCTAGTGCTTCGAGAACCGAGCGAGTAAACACCATATATTTT. Protein: CASASRTERVNTIYF. The chain carries TRBV12-5 and TRBJ1-3; unclear D gene. CDR1 LGHNT and CDR2 FRNRAP come from the germline V gene. Trimming shortened V by 7 bases and J by 6 bases, and 19 bases separated the two germline ends. The CDR3 covers 15 residues.

This chain connects TRBV19 to TRBJ2-2, with 9 bases fitting TRBD1. The trim removed 7 bases at V and 4 bases at J, leaving 13 bases unmatched. CDR1 and CDR2 from the germline V gene are LNHDA and SQIVND (reference sequence). The CDR3 runs 17 residues. In nucleotides, the CDR3 is TGTGCCAGTACCCCAAGGGGAGGGACAGGGACCACCGGGGAGCTGTTTTTT. This codes for CASTPRGGTGTTGELFF. Together with reference TRBV19 and TRBJ2-2, the CDR3 gives the full variable domain: DGGITQSPKYLFRKEGQNVTLSCEQNLNHDAMYWYRQDPGQGLRLIYYSQIVNDFQKGDIAEGYSVSREKKESFPLTVTSAQKNPTAFYLCASTPRGGTGTTGELFFGEGSRLTVL.

The V call is TRBV6-5, the J call TRBJ2-3; the match to TRBD2 covers 10 bases. The J segment lost 9 bases and the V segment lost 0 bases, leaving 6 bases of the junction unmatched. The CDR3 loop spans 15 amino acids. In germline, CDR1 is MNHEY, CDR2 SVGAGI. The DNA of the CDR3 is TGTGCCAGCAGTTACTCACCTAGCGGGAGTGGGACGCAGTATTTT. Amino acids: CASSYSPSGSGTQYF.

The gene calls are TRBV7-8 and TRBJ1-3; tentative D call: TRBD1 (5 bases). V was trimmed by 1 base and J by 2 bases, leaving 15 bases between them. CDR1 and CDR2 (germline): SGHVS, FQNEAQ. This CDR3 comprises 17 residues. CDR3 residues: CASSLGAGYLAGNTIYF. The DNA for the CDR3 is TGTGCCAGCAGCTTAGGGGCAGGGTATCTCGCTGGAAACACCATATATTTT.